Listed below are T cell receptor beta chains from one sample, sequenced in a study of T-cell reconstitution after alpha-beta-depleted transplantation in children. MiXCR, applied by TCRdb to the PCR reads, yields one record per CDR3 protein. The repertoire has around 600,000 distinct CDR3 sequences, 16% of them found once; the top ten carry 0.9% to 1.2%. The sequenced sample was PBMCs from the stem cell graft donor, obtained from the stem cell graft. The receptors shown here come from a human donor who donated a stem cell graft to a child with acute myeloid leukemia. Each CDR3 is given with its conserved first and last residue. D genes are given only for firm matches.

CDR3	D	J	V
CAISESGERGRNQPQHF	TRBD1	TRBJ1-5	TRBV10-3
CASSLSGLATSYNEQFF	TRBD2	TRBJ2-1	TRBV5-1
CASSPDEVVHEDEQFF	-	TRBJ2-1	TRBV21-1
CSASDRNSYEQYF	-	TRBJ2-7	TRBV20-1
CASSQGRASGGYNEQFF	TRBD2	TRBJ2-1	TRBV4-3
CSCGDPYDEQFF	-	TRBJ2-1	TRBV29-1
CSVGQVAGNEQFF	-	TRBJ2-1	TRBV29-1
CSVVKGTGTSQGEKLFF	-	TRBJ1-4	TRBV29-1
CASSDGATQYF	-	TRBJ2-5	TRBV9
CASSQVVISPLHF	-	TRBJ1-6	TRBV4-1
CASSPLPGRKTDTQYF	-	TRBJ2-3	TRBV18
CASSPERSYEQYF	-	TRBJ2-7	TRBV13
CASSLGALVSETQYF	-	TRBJ2-5	TRBV12-3/TRBV12-4
CSVEHRDTNYGYTF	-	TRBJ1-2	TRBV29-1
CASGPGLNTGELFF	-	TRBJ2-2	TRBV7-2
CASSYSRRTAYNEQFF	-	TRBJ2-1	TRBV6-5
CAISELRETRNTEAFF	-	TRBJ1-1	TRBV10-3
CASSQERVPGLGRQETQYF	-	TRBJ2-5	TRBV4-3
CASIKGPSNTGELFF	-	TRBJ2-2	TRBV7-9
CSAAQDRGNQPQHF	TRBD1	TRBJ1-5	TRBV20-1
CASSLPREGTGDTQYF	-	TRBJ2-3	TRBV6-1
CASSARSDSVNSPLHF	-	TRBJ1-6	TRBV9
CATSDLPGQGRETQYF	TRBD1	TRBJ2-5	TRBV24-1
CASSYTSSYNEQFF	-	TRBJ2-1	TRBV7-9
CASSLAGAPLNEQFF	-	TRBJ2-1	TRBV12-3/TRBV12-4
CASSFWGQETQYF	-	TRBJ2-5	TRBV27
CASRRTSTSGGYTQYF	TRBD2	TRBJ2-3	TRBV6-1
CASSPSTGDNNQPQHF	TRBD1	TRBJ1-5	TRBV18
CASSPGTRRDEQFF	-	TRBJ2-1	TRBV5-1
CASSPRLTSGRTDTQYF	TRBD2	TRBJ2-3	TRBV7-9
CASSDKGPGANVLTF	-	TRBJ2-6	TRBV10-2
CASMNTGTENTEAFF	TRBD1	TRBJ1-1	TRBV6-1
CASSLGQGADTIYF	TRBD1	TRBJ1-3	TRBV7-6
CSVEGMTGYNEQFF	-	TRBJ2-1	TRBV29-1
CSARRGSGGTYNEQFF	TRBD2	TRBJ2-1	TRBV20-1
CATKLLGPNQPQHF	-	TRBJ1-5	TRBV6-5
CSARAGGGPQHF	TRBD1	TRBJ1-5	TRBV20-1
CAWSRGAGELFF	-	TRBJ2-2	TRBV30